This T cell receptor beta chain was captured in a study of T cell changes during pregnancy in multiple sclerosis. This clone showed up just once. There are 16 residues in the CDR3. Germline CDR1 and CDR2: SGHNT and YYREEE (reference sequence). V was pared by 0 bases and J by 4 bases, with 15 bases between. Generated by immunoSEQ multiplex PCR, the TCRdb table keeps only in-frame clones and is missing some. The sample gives some 71,000 clones, approximately 91% of which show up once; roughly 1.5% is in the top ten. This chain links TRBV5-4 with TRBJ2-3; the D gene is possibly TRBD2 (6 bases). This TCR was recovered from a female donor with multiple sclerosis, enrolled in a pregnancy study. The sequencing used peripheral blood, collected in the third trimester of pregnancy. CDR3 protein: CASSLGRGDSPDTQYF. The CDR3 DNA reads TGTGCCAGCAGCTTGGGCCGCGGGGACTCTCCAGATACGCAGTATTTT.